Described below is a single TCR beta chain sequence and its context. Its antigen has not been determined. Per-base quality was not reported, and no clone a single base away is much larger than it. Spanning cysteine to phenylalanine, the CDR3 consists of 13 amino acids. Just the 39-base CDR3 DNA is kept, in frame starting at base 1. CDR1 and CDR2, looked up from the germline V gene, are ENHRY and SYGVKD. V loses 6 bases at its end and J loses 5 bases; junction bases beyond the gene matches: 4. The data belong to a study of blood T cell repertoires in COVID-19 (dated by TCRdb to the early 2020s). Background for the entire study: The collaborator samples originated in the United States, Italy and Spain and spanned the acute and convalescent phases of COVID-19. The prospective study material was composed of cDNA or gDNA derived from T cells, B-cell-depleted T cells, or PBMCs. The dataset comprised deeply sampled blood TCRbeta repertoires from subjects exposed to, actively infected with, or recovered from COVID-19. The repertoires were made available in a free public database intended to serve as a resource for research on the immune response to SARS-CoV-2. The samples were drawn from two sources: the first 160 participants of the ongoing ImmuneRACE study, and 950 to 1,500 subjects contributed by 6 global collaborators. A de-identified subject ID, COVID-19 status, age in years and sex were almost always included in the sample metadata. HLA class I and class II types, where available, came from metadata supplied by the sample provider rather than from assay-based typing.

The immunoSEQ Assay, a bias-controlled multiplex PCR, was used to amplify TCRbeta CDR3 regions from genomic DNA. The study's own analysis went as follows. Within the assay, amplification of reference gene primers was used to estimate how many nucleated cells each sample contained. Sequence reads were collapsed and filtered to measure the absolute abundance of every unique TCRbeta CDR3 rearrangement. Productive Simpson clonality was computed per sample as the square root of Simpson's diversity index over productive rearrangements. The source is immuneACCESS, and TCRdb retained only in-frame sequences with V and J called. Part of the clones is not carried over; for the studies checked, unresolved V genes explain less than half of this, and the remainder is unexplained. D and trimming were read from the DNA, whereas the V and J calls and clone size are those reported in that table. Within this sample are about 160,000 clones, with roughly 80% of them counted one time only. Jointly, the top ten make up around 5.1% of the sample.

The paper's findings and limits, for the study overall: The amount of clinical and demographic metadata varied by source and participant and was provided uncurated.

Enrolling through a virtual design, the prospective study's participants ranged in age from roughly 18 to 100 years and lived across 20 to 30 United States geographic areas. Cohort assignment in the prospective study relied on participant-reported clinical history from a screening survey and a study questionnaire. Each participant in the prospective study had whole blood, serum and a nasopharyngeal or oropharyngeal swab collected by mobile phlebotomists. Participants in the prospective study had the option to provide additional blood draws and questionnaires over a 2-month period. Before DNA extraction, blood samples from the prospective study were shipped at room temperature or frozen.

This chain is built from TRBV10-3 and TRBJ1-1; 9 bases in the middle match TRBD1. Material: PBMCs or T cells enriched from blood (not recorded which). This receptor was taken from a woman aged 35 to 49 with acute COVID-19. The CDR3 amino acid sequence is: CAIRMGQGTEAFF. DNA sequence: TGTGCCATCAGGATGGGACAGGGAACTGAAGCTTTCTTT.